These 6 T cell receptor beta chains came from one sample sequenced in a study of beta chain features in type 1 diabetes. Study results and caveats: For Type 1 diabetes patients, all four CD4+ subsets carried TCRB CDR3s that were moderately but significantly shorter.

Of the isolated RNA, all was reverse transcribed, and so the sequenced material was expressed TCRB transcripts. Generated by immunoSEQ multiplex PCR, the TCRdb table keeps only in-frame clones and is missing some. The table shows tens of thousands of clones, with under 60% occurring only once. What these receptors recognize is not known. The sequencing sample was made of stem cell memory CD4+ T cells from blood. The receptors here all came from a man aged 18 to 29 with type 1 diabetes.

This chain links TRBV7-8 with TRBJ2-3; 9 positions agree with TRBD2. The CDR3 sequence is 15 residues long. Germline-derived CDR1 and CDR2 are SGHVS and FQNEAQ. J was trimmed by 4 bases and V by 2 bases; bases with no gene match: 4. CDR3 in amino acids: CASSLLAGNADTQYF. DNA for the CDR3: TGTGCCAGCAGCTTACTAGCGGGAAATGCAGATACGCAGTATTTT.

This clone was counted between two and nine times. The gene calls are TRBV4-3 and TRBJ1-1, with D hard to call. Trimming left V 2 bases short and J 10 bases short, with 14 bases between. Germline V gene data show CDR1 as LGHNA and CDR2 as YSLEER. The CDR3 has 13 residues. The CDR3 loop reads CASSQTPTFVAFF. Here the CDR3 DNA reads TGCGCCAGCAGCCAAACTCCCACCTTTGTAGCTTTCTTT.

Only a few counts were recorded for this clone. The chain has TRBV7-2 and TRBJ1-4; 7 bases line up with TRBD1. Germline assignment: CDR1 SGHTA and CDR2 FQGNSA. The trim removed 4 bases at V and 3 bases at J, leaving 2 bases unmatched. The CDR3 contains 14 residues. The CDR3 nucleotides are TGTGCCAGCAGCTCAGGGGGGTCTAATGAAAAACTGTTTTTT. Translating gives CASSSGGSNEKLFF.

This clone was observed a handful of times. The sample holds other DNA sequences that translate to the same CDR3. The chain has TRBV7-2 and TRBJ2-1; D possibly corresponds to TRBD1 (5 bases). V gave up 5 bases and J gave up 0 bases, with 23 bases separating them. CDR1 is SGHTA and CDR2 is FQGNSA in the germline V gene. This CDR3 has 19 residues. The CDR3 DNA is TGTGCCAGCAGCGCCCCCGAAACTACTTACAGGCTCTCCTACAATGAGCAGTTCTTC. It is translated as CASSAPETTYRLSYNEQFF.

The rearrangement uses TRBV5-4 and TRBJ2-5, with D possibly matching TRBD1 (6 bases). Judging by the DNA end, TRBJ2-7 fits better; the J call may be wrong. The CDR3 sequence is 15 residues long. Per the germline V gene, CDR1 is SGHNT and CDR2 is YYREEE (reference sequence). CDR3 protein: CASSFNREKSAEQYF. CDR3 nucleotides: TGTGCCAGCAGCTTCAACAGGGAAAAATCTGCCGAGCAGTACTTC.

This rearrangement joins TRBV11-2 to TRBJ2-7; D is possibly TRBD2 (5 bases). Trimming shortened V by 1 base and J by 0 bases, and 16 bases separated the two germline ends. This CDR3 is built from 17 residues. In germline, CDR1 is SGHAT, CDR2 FQNNGV. The CDR3 bases are TGTGCCAGCAGCTTAGTGAGCGGACCTCGAAACTCCTACGAGCAGTACTTC. Its translation is CASSLVSGPRNSYEQYF.